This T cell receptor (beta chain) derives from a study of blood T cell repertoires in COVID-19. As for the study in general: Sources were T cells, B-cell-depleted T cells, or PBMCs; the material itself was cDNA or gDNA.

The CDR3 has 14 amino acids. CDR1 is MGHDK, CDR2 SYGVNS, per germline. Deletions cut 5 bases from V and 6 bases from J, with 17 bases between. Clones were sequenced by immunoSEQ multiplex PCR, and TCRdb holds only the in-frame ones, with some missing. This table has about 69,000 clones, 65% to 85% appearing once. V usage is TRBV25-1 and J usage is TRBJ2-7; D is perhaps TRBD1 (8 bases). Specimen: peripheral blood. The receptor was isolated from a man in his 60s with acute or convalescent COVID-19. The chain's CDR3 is CASSRTGRGPEQYF. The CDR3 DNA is TGTGCCAGCAGTCGGACAGGGAGGGGCCCCGAGCAGTACTTC.